This T cell receptor (beta chain) was identified during a study of radiation and T cells in renal cell carcinoma. General observations from the study: Irradiated tumors had higher TCR clonality than control tumors.

The CDR3 is 13 residues long. The V and J ends lost 3 bases and 6 bases, in that order; junction bases with no gene match: 5. Germline V gene sequence: CDR1 SGHDT, CDR2 YYEEEE. Treatment reported: 15 Gy SBRT to primary tumor, nephrectomy 4 weeks later. On this clone: Its antigen is unknown.

Sequenced by immunoSEQ multiplex PCR; TCRdb stores in-frame clones only, minus some. The data contain 14,000 or so clones, about three fifths of them singletons. This sample comprised tumor tissue, obtained from a patient whose treatment included radiotherapy and nephrectomy. This chain links TRBV5-6 with TRBJ2-7, with 8 bases that match TRBD1. This TCR was recovered from a woman in her 70s with renal cell carcinoma. CDR3 in amino acids: CASSWGQVAEQYF. In DNA, the CDR3 is TGTGCCAGCAGCTGGGGACAGGTTGCCGAGCAGTACTTC.